These 6 T cell receptor beta chains were all obtained from the same sample, sequenced in a study of blood T cell repertoires in COVID-19. Only in-frame clones appear in the TCRdb table, and some are missing; sequencing was by immunoSEQ multiplex PCR. The repertoire holds approximately 300,000 clones, with 80% to 95% as singletons. The sample taken for sequencing was peripheral blood. These receptors were collected from a woman in her twenties or thirties with COVID-19, enrolled during active disease.

The chain uses TRBV7-2 and TRBJ2-5; 8 nucleotides line up with TRBD2. The trim removed 1 base at V and 3 bases at J, leaving 4 bases unmatched. This CDR3 is built from 15 residues. Germline CDR1 and CDR2: SGHTA and FQGNSA. The CDR3 loop reads CASSLGPLAEETQYF. The CDR3 nucleotides read TGTGCCAGCAGCTTAGGGCCACTAGCGGAAGAGACCCAGTACTTC.

The V call is TRBV4-1, the J call TRBJ2-7, with 10 bases matching TRBD2. This CDR3 has 16 amino acids. Germline V gene data show CDR1 as MGHRA and CDR2 as YSYEKL. The junction had 5 bases not matched to a gene; V was cut back by 0 bases and J by 3 bases. The CDR3 region has the DNA TGCGCCAGCAGCCAAGACGGCCAGCGGGAGGGCTACGAGCAGTACTTC. It translates to CASSQDGQREGYEQYF.

V and J are TRBV4-1 and TRBJ2-2, with D perhaps matching TRBD2 (5 bases). V lost 4 bases, J lost 3 bases, and 15 bases lay in between. CDR1 and CDR2 from the germline V gene are MGHRA and YSYEKL. There are 16 residues in the CDR3. In DNA form, the CDR3 reads TGCGCCAGCAGCCTCCCAGAGGGTGGAGACACCGGGGAGCTGTTTTTT. This gives the protein CASSLPEGGDTGELFF.

This chain connects TRBV15 to TRBJ2-7; 8 nucleotides align to TRBD1. The germline gives CDR1 LNHNV, CDR2 YYDKDF (reference sequence). After removal of 6 bases from V and 6 bases from J, the junction contained 7 bases not matched to a gene. CDR3 length: 13 residues. This chain's CDR3 is CATSTTGAGEQYF. CDR3 sequence (DNA): TGTGCCACCAGTACGACAGGGGCGGGCGAGCAGTACTTC.

This clone was seen just once. CDR3 residues: CASKSDNNSPLHF. The CDR3 DNA follows: TGTGCCAGCAAATCAGACAATAATTCACCCCTCCACTTT. This chain connects TRBV2 to TRBJ1-6; D unresolved. Germline loops: CDR1 SNHLY, CDR2 FYNNEI. This CDR3 has 13 residues. V lost 7 bases to trimming and J lost 5 bases, with 9 bases between them.

The genes are TRBV24-1 and TRBJ2-1; 7 nucleotides agree with TRBD1. Germline CDR1 and CDR2: KGHDR and SFDVKD. Losses at the gene ends were 3 bases for V and 4 bases for J; bases not matched to a gene: 5. This CDR3 is 15 amino acids long. CDR3 in amino acids: CATSDAGTDYNEQFF. Here the CDR3 DNA reads TGTGCCACCAGTGATGCCGGGACAGATTACAATGAGCAGTTCTTC.